The 4 T cell receptor beta chains listed next were all sequenced from one sample in a study of CXCR3-negative and CXCR3-positive naive CD8 T cells. Study-wide findings and caveats: Naive cells positive for CXCR3 carried more hydrophobic TRB CDR3s than CXCR3-negative ones.

Via 5' RACE with UMI labels, TRB cDNA libraries were prepared. TCRdb reworked the 5' RACE reads into one entry per CDR3 protein, no DNA. In total, the table holds approximately 90,000 distinct CDR3 sequences. No cognate antigen is known for these TCRs. The source material was naive CXCR3+ CD8+ T cells from blood. Subset: CD45RO-CCR7+CD27+CD95- naive CD8+ T cells expressing CXCR3 (TNR3+). Receptors were obtained from a human donor in good health. Some clones in this sample may be carry-over from other donors' samples.

The gene calls are TRBV29-1 and TRBJ2-2. This CDR3 spans 11 amino acids. Germline V CDR1 and CDR2: SQVTM, ANQGSEA. CDR3 protein: CSVDTTGELFF.

This sequence joins TRBV20-1 and TRBJ2-7; without DNA, the TCRdb call of TRBD2 cannot be checked. The V gene's germline CDR1 is DFQATT and CDR2 SNEGSKA (reference sequence). This CDR3 contains 18 residues. CDR3 loop: CSAEEIVIGAGVPDEQYF.

The rearrangement links TRBV4-1 to TRBJ2-4. Germline V CDR1 and CDR2: MGHRA, YSYEKL. This CDR3 has 14 residues. The CDR3 protein is CASSQGSAKNIQYF.

The chain is built from TRBV11-2 and TRBJ2-7; the D call from TCRdb, TRBD2, cannot be confirmed without DNA. The CDR3 loop spans 15 amino acids. Germline V gene data show CDR1 as SGHAT and CDR2 as FQNNGV. This CDR3 reads CASSLVSDYPNEQYF.